This TCR beta chain comes out of a study of blood T cell repertoires in COVID-19. The CDR3 runs to 13 residues. Trimming shortened V by 2 bases and J by 2 bases, and 7 bases separated the two germline ends. Study members were between about 18 and 95 years old and lived in approximately 25 US regions. Participants' reported clinical history set cohort assignment. All recovered Cohort 3 donors got two negative PCRs, got clearance, or saw symptom resolution. In the study's own analysis: Amplification of reference gene primers was used by the study to estimate nucleated cell counts. The protocol was immunoSEQ multiplex PCR, while the TCRdb copy is restricted to in-frame clones and leaves out a portion. V, J and clone size are those of that table, while D and trimming were read from the DNA. Counted here are about 250,000 clones, about nine tenths occurring once; the ten biggest clones make up about 3%.

Sequenced input: PBMCs or T cells enriched from blood (not recorded which). This receptor was identified in a woman aged 45-65 years who had recovered from COVID-19. The gene calls are TRBV23-1 and TRBJ2-7; D unresolved. TRBV23-1 has ORF status, its function being uncertain. CDR3 region: CASSQPGTYEQYF. In DNA form, the CDR3 reads TGCGCCAGCAGTCAACCGGGTACCTACGAGCAGTACTTC.